This T cell receptor (beta chain) was documented in a study of T cells in Graves' hyperthyroidism and ophthalmopathy. There were TCR beta CDR3 regions amplified from RNA transcripts. HTBI primers were used for first-round RT-PCR of the TCR CDR3. From the multiplex PCR reads, TCRdb called clonotypes with MiXCR, one entry per CDR3 protein. Among 700,000 or so distinct CDR3 sequences, about a sixth were seen once, and the ten largest hold under 8.5%. This CDR3 is built from 14 residues. Germline CDR1 MDHEN, CDR2 SYDVKM. The V and J ends lost 5 bases and 5 bases respectively, with 13 bases between them. This clonotype has only a few counts.

The chain recombines TRBV28 with TRBJ1-5; a weak D match, TRBD1 (5 bases). This TCR came from a man aged 18 to 29 with Graves' hyperthyroidism. The sequenced sample was blood. DNA for the CDR3: TGTGCCAGCAGTGTCCGGCCAGGGTATCAGCCCCAGCATTTT. It yields the protein CASSVRPGYQPQHF.